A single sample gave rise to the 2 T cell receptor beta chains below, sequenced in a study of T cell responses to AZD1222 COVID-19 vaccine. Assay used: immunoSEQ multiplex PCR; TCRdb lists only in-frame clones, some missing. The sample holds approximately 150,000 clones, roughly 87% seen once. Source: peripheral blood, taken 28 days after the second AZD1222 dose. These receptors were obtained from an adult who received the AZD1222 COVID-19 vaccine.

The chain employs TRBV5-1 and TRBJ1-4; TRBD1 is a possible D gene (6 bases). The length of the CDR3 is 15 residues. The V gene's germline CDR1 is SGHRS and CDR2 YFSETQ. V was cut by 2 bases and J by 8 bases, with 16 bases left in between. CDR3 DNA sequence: TGCGCCAGCAGCTTCGTTGCAGGGGCAGGGGAAAAACTGTTTTTT. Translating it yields CASSFVAGAGEKLFF.

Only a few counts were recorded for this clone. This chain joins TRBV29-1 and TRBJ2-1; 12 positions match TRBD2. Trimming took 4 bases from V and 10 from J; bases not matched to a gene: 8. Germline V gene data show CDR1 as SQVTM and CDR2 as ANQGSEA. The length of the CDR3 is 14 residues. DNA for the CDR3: TGCAGCGTTGCGACTAGCGGGAGAGACGGGGAGCAGTTCTTC. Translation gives CSVATSGRDGEQFF.